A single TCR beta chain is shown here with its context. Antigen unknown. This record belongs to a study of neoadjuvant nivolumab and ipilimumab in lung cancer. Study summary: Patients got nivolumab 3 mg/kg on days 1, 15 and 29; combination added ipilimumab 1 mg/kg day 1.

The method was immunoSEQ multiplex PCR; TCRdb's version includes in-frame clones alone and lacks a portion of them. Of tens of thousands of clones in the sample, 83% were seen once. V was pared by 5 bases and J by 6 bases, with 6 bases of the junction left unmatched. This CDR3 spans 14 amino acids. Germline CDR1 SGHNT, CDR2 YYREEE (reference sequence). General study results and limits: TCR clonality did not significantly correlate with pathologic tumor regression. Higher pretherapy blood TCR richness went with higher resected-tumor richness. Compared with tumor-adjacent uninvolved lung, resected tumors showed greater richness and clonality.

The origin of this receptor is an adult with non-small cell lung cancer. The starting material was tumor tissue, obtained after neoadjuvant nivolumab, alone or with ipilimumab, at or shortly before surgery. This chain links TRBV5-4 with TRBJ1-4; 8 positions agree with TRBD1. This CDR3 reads CASSTQGVDEKLFF. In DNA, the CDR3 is TGTGCCAGCAGTACACAGGGGGTGGATGAAAAACTGTTTTTT.